This T cell receptor (beta chain) was observed in a study of T-cell reconstitution after alpha-beta-depleted transplantation in children. A remark on this clonotype: Its antigen is currently unknown.

Findings and limits, study-wide: After transplant, at about two months, alpha-beta T cells were reportedly derived from several hundred expanded graft clones. Surviving recipient T cells and thymic progenitors produced the high day-60 TCRbeta diversity seen in some patients.

Unique molecular identifiers were used to barcode this TCRbeta library. TCRdb analysed the PCR reads with MiXCR anew, one entry per CDR3 protein. The sample shows 400,000 to 450,000 distinct CDR3 sequences, 43% of them seen only once. V shed 2 bases and J shed 6 bases, with 11 bases lying between them. Germline V gene lookup returns CDR1 MNHEY and CDR2 SVGAGI. The CDR3 is 13 amino acids. The rearrangement links TRBV6-5 to TRBJ2-7, with no clear D. This material consisted of PBMCs, taken before TCRalphabeta/CD19-depleted stem cell transplant. The sequence was obtained from a girl aged 2-10 years with aplastic anemia, due to receive a stem cell transplant. The CDR3 sequence: CASSYPTPSEQYF. CDR3 nucleotide sequence: TGTGCCAGCAGTTACCCGACTCCCTCCGAGCAGTACTTC.